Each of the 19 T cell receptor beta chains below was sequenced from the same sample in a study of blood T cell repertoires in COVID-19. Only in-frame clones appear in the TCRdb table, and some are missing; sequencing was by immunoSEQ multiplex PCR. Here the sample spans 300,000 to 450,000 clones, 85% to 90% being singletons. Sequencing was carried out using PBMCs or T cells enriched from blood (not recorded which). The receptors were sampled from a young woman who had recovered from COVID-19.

The CDR3 DNA sequence: TGTGCCAGCAGCTTCACCAGGGAAAGGAACACTGAAGCTTTCTTT. It translates to CASSFTRERNTEAFF. The J gene is TRBJ1-1, the V gene TRBV5-6; D is possibly TRBD1 (5 bases). Germline CDR1 SGHDT, CDR2 YYEEEE. The CDR3 contains 15 residues. The ends were cut back, 2 bases at V and 1 base at J, with 12 bases in the middle.

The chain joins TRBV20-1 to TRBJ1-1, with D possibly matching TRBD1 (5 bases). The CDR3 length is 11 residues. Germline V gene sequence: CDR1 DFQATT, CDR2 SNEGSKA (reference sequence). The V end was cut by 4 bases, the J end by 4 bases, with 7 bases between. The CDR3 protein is CSATGPTEAFF. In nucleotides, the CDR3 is TGCAGTGCTACAGGGCCCACTGAAGCTTTCTTT.

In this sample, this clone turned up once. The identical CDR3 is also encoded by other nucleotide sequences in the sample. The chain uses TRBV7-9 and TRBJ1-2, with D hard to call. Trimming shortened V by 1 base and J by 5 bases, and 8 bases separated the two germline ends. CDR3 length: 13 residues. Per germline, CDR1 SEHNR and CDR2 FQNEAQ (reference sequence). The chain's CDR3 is CASSLGQIYGYTF. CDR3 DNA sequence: TGTGCCAGCAGCTTAGGACAAATATATGGCTACACCTTC.

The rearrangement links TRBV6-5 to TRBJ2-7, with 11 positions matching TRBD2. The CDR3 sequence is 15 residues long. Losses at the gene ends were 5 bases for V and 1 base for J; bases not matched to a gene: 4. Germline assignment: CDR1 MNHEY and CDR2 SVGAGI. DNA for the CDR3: TGTGCCAGCAGTACAAGACTAGCGGGGTCCTACGAGCAGTACTTC. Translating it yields CASSTRLAGSYEQYF.

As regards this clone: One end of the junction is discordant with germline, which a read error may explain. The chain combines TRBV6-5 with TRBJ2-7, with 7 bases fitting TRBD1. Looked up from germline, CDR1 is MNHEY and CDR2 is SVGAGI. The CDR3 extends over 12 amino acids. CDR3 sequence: CDATGNGDEQYF. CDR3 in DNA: TGCGACGCGACAGGGAACGGAGACGAGCAGTACTTC.

CDR3 in DNA: TGTGCCACCAGCAGAGATATCGGAGCTAACTATGGCTACACCTTC. Translated, it gives CATSRDIGANYGYTF. This sequence joins TRBV15 and TRBJ1-2; D ambiguous. V was trimmed by 0 bases and J by 0 bases, leaving 8 bases between them. This CDR3 has 15 amino acids. Germline CDR1 LNHNV, CDR2 YYDKDF (reference sequence).

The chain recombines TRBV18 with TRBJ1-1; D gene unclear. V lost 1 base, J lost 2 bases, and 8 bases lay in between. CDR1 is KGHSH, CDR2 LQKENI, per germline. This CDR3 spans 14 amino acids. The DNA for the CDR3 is TGTGCCAGCTCACCACAGAGAATAAACACTGAAGCTTTCTTT. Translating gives CASSPQRINTEAFF. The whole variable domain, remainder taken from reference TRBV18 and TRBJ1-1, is NAGVMQNPRHLVRRRGQEARLRCSPMKGHSHVYWYRQLPEEGLKFMVYLQKENIIDESGMPKERFSAEFPKEGPSILRIQQVVRGDSAAYFCASSPQRINTEAFFGQGTRLTVV.

The chain's CDR3 is CASSLTGGNQPQHF. As DNA, the CDR3 is TGTGCCAGCAGCCTCACAGGGGGCAATCAGCCCCAGCATTTT. The chain uses TRBV2 and TRBJ1-5, with 7 nucleotides matching TRBD1. Looked up from germline, CDR1 is SNHLY and CDR2 is FYNNEI. This CDR3 region has 14 residues. V shed 6 bases and J 2 bases; nucleotides not matched to a gene: 4.

The CDR3 DNA reads as TGTGCCAGCAGTTCGGGACAGGAGGTACTGTCCCTCCACTTT. It encodes CASSSGQEVLSLHF. The genes are TRBV6-5 and TRBJ1-6; the match to TRBD1 covers 8 bases. Per germline, CDR1 MNHEY and CDR2 SVGAGI. The CDR3 runs 14 residues. J lost 14 bases, V lost 4 bases, and 10 bases had no gene match.

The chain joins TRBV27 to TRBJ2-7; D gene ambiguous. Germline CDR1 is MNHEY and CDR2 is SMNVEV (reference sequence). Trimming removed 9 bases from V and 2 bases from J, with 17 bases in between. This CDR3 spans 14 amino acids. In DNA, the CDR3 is TGTGCCAGTCAACCATCTTGGCCGCCCTACGAGCAGTACTTC. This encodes CASQPSWPPYEQYF.

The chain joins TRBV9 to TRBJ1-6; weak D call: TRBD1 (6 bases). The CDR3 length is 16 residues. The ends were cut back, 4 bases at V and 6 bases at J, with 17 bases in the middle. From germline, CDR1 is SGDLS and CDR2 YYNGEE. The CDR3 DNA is TGTGCCAGCAGCCCGAGGGATAGGGGGGGTAATTCACCCCTCCACTTT. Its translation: CASSPRDRGGNSPLHF.

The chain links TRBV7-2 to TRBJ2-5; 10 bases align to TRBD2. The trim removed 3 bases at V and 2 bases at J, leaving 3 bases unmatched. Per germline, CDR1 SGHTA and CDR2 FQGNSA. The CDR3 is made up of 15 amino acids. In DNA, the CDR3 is TGTGCCAGCAGCTTTGGACTAGCGGTTCAAGAGACCCAGTACTTC. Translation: CASSFGLAVQETQYF.

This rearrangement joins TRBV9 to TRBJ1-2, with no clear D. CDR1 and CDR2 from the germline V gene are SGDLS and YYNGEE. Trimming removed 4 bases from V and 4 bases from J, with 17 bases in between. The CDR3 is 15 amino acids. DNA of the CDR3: TGTGCCAGCAGCCCGTACCTTTCGGGTTCCTATGGCTACACCTTC. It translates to CASSPYLSGSYGYTF.

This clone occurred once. The CDR3 protein is CAIQRGGPGRETQYF. CDR3 nucleotides: TGTGCCATTCAACGCGGGGGCCCCGGTCGAGAGACCCAGTACTTC. This chain links TRBV3-1 (or the pseudogene TRBV3-2) with TRBJ2-5, with D tentatively TRBD2 (7 bases). The CDR3 contains 15 residues. Trimming took 10 bases from V and 4 from J, leaving 22 bases between them. Germline V gives CDR1 LGHDT, CDR2 YNNKEL (reference sequence).

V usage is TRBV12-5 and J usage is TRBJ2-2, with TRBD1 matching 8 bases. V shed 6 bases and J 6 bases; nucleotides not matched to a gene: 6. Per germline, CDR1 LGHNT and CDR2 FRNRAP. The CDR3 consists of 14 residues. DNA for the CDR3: TGTGCTAGTGGCAGACAGGGGATTGCCGGGGAGCTGTTTTTT. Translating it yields CASGRQGIAGELFF.

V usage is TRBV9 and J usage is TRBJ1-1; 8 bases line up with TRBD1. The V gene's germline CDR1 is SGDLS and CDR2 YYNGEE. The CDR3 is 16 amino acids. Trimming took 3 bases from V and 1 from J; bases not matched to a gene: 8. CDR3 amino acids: CASSAWTGSKNTEAFF. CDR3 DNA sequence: TGTGCCAGCAGCGCTTGGACAGGGTCGAAGAACACTGAAGCTTTCTTT.

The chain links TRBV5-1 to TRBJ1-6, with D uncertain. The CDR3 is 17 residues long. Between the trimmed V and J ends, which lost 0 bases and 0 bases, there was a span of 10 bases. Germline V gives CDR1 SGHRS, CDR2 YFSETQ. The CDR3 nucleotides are TGCGCCAGCAGCTTGGACAGTTTTAGCTCCTATAATTCACCCCTCCACTTT. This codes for CASSLDSFSSYNSPLHF.

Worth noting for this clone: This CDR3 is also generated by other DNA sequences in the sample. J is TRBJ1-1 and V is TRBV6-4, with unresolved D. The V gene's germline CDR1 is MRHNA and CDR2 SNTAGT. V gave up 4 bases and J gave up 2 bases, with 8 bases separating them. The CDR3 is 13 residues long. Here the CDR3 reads CASSVEENTEAFF. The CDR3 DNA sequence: TGTGCCAGCAGTGTTGAGGAAAACACTGAAGCTTTCTTT.

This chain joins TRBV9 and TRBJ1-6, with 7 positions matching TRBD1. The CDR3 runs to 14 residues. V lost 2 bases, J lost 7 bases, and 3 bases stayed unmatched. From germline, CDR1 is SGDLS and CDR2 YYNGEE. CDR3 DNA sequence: TGTGCCAGCAGCGTCCGGGACAGCAATTCACCCCTCCACTTT. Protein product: CASSVRDSNSPLHF.